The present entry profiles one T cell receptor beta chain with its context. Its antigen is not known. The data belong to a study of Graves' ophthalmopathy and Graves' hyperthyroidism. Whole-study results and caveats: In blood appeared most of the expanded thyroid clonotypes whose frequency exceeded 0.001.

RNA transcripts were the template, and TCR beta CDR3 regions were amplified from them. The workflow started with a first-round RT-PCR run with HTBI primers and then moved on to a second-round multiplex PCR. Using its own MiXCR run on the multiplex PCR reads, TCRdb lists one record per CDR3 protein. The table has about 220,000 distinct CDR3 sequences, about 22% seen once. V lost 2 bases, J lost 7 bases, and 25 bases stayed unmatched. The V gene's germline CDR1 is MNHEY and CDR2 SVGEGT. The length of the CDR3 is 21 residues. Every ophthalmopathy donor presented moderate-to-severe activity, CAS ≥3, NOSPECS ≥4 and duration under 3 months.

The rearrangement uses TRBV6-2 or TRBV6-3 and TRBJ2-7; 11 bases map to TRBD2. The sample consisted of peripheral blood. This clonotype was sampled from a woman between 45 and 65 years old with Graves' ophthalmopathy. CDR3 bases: TGTGCCAGCAGTTACCGGATTCGGACTAGCGGGCCAGGTTGGGATGCTAGAGAGCAGTACTTC. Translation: CASSYRIRTSGPGWDAREQYF.